This T cell receptor beta chain was sequenced in a study of post-analysis software for immune sequencing data. Incorporated into the TCR beta cDNA libraries were unique molecular identifiers, which served to reduce PCR and sequencing biases. TCRdb re-called the PCR reads with MiXCR, one entry per CDR3 protein. The data contain approximately 690,000 distinct CDR3 sequences, 55% to 60% of them singletons. This CDR3 region has 12 residues. Germline V lookup: CDR1 LGHDT, CDR2 YNNKEL (reference sequence). Between the trimmed V and J ends, which lost 0 bases and 6 bases, there was a span of 5 bases. This clonotype has just a few counts. The antigen is unknown. Study-wide findings and caveats: Comparison of patients with controls showed five TRBV segments more frequent in patients, TRBV5-6, TRBV5-1 and TRBV20-1 among them.

Sequencing was carried out using blood. J is TRBJ1-1 and V is TRBV3-1; unclear D gene. The clonotype originates from a girl aged 2-10 years with multiple sclerosis. The DNA for the CDR3 is TGTGCCAGCAGCCAAGACCGATCTGAAGCTTTCTTT. Translated, it gives CASSQDRSEAFF.